The rows below give T cell receptor beta chains drawn from one sample of a study of T cell repertoires in cytomegalovirus infection. Their antigens remain unidentified. In TCRdb, the reads were re-called with MiXCR into one record per CDR3 protein. Among 200,000 or so distinct CDR3 sequences listed, 30% to 45% were seen once. The sequencing here drew on CD8+ T cells from cultured PBMCs, taken from culture after CMV antigen stimulation. Receptors were obtained from a human donor in good health (CMV status not recorded). Some clones in this sample may be carry-over from other donors' samples. CDR3s include the opening cysteine and the closing phenylalanine or tryptophan. D genes are given only for firm matches. Clone size is shown for a subset of rows, as once, few, many or a class of expanded clone.

j_call: TRBJ2-2
v_call: TRBV5-4
clone_size: -
d_call: -
cdr3_aa: CASLGVAGELFF
cdr3_nt: TGTGCCAGCCTGGGAGTAGCCGGGGAGCTGTTTTTT

j_call: TRBJ2-5
v_call: TRBV4-1
clone_size: few
d_call: TRBD2
cdr3_aa: CASSPTRLARETQYF
cdr3_nt: TGCGCCAGCAGCCCGACTCGACTAGCGAGAGAGACCCAGTACTTC

j_call: TRBJ1-3
v_call: TRBV7-2
clone_size: few
d_call: -
cdr3_aa: CASSLMSGNTIYF
cdr3_nt: TGTGCCAGCAGCTTAATGTCTGGAAACACCATATATTTT

j_call: TRBJ1-3
v_call: TRBV7-2
clone_size: -
d_call: -
cdr3_aa: CASSVGPNEAGNTIYF
cdr3_nt: TGTGCCAGCAGCGTGGGTCCTAACGAGGCTGGAAACACCATATATTTT

j_call: TRBJ1-3
v_call: TRBV5-1
clone_size: few
d_call: -
cdr3_aa: CASSLELSGHLSSGNTIYF
cdr3_nt: TGCGCCAGCAGCTTGGAGCTGTCGGGGCACTTAAGCTCTGGAAACACCATATATTTT

j_call: TRBJ2-1
v_call: TRBV20-1
clone_size: -
d_call: TRBD2
cdr3_aa: CSAETSGSGSYNEQFF
cdr3_nt: TGCAGTGCTGAGACTAGCGGGAGTGGCTCCTACAATGAGCAGTTCTTC

j_call: TRBJ2-3
v_call: TRBV7-2
clone_size: -
d_call: TRBD2
cdr3_aa: CASSLLPNGGVRDTQYF
cdr3_nt: TGTGCCAGCAGCTTACTACCCAACGGGGGGGTTAGAGATACGCAGTATTTT

j_call: TRBJ1-1
v_call: TRBV7-9
clone_size: many
d_call: -
cdr3_aa: CASSRMNTEAFF
cdr3_nt: TGTGCCAGCAGTCGAATGAACACTGAAGCTTTCTTT

j_call: TRBJ2-4
v_call: TRBV6-6
clone_size: once
d_call: -
cdr3_aa: CASTPGRLAKNIQYF
cdr3_nt: TGTGCCAGCACCCCGGGACGGTTAGCCAAAAACATTCAGTACTTC

j_call: TRBJ2-1
v_call: TRBV7-6
clone_size: -
d_call: TRBD2
cdr3_aa: CASSLTSGYEQFF
cdr3_nt: TGTGCCAGCAGCCTGACTAGCGGCTATGAGCAGTTCTTC

j_call: TRBJ2-1
v_call: TRBV7-3
clone_size: -
d_call: -
cdr3_aa: CASSLRGQKQFF
cdr3_nt: TGTGCCAGCAGCCTCCGGGGGCAGAAGCAGTTCTTC

j_call: TRBJ2-1
v_call: TRBV7-8
clone_size: many
d_call: TRBD2
cdr3_aa: CASSLGGLAGNEQFF
cdr3_nt: TGTGCCAGCAGCTTGGGGGGGCTAGCGGGAAATGAGCAGTTCTTC

j_call: TRBJ1-6
v_call: TRBV7-6
clone_size: -
d_call: -
cdr3_aa: CASSLGGAGQNSPLHF
cdr3_nt: TGTGCCAGCAGCTTAGGAGGCGCCGGACAGAATTCACCCCTCCACTTT

j_call: TRBJ2-1
v_call: TRBV7-3
clone_size: many
d_call: -
cdr3_aa: CASSPGGQGSVSTNEQFF
cdr3_nt: TGTGCCAGCAGCCCCGGGGGGCAAGGGTCGGTCTCTACCAATGAGCAGTTCTTC

j_call: TRBJ1-4
v_call: TRBV20-1
clone_size: many
d_call: -
cdr3_aa: CSARRTSRTVNEKLFF
cdr3_nt: TGCAGTGCTAGAAGAACGTCCAGGACGGTTAATGAAAAACTGTTTTTT

j_call: TRBJ2-5
v_call: TRBV6-1
clone_size: few
d_call: TRBD2
cdr3_aa: CASNIYTWTSGETQYF
cdr3_nt: TGTGCCAGCAATATTTATACCTGGACTAGCGGGGAGACCCAGTACTTC

j_call: TRBJ2-1
v_call: TRBV11-2
clone_size: many
d_call: -
cdr3_aa: CASSRGSGHNEQFF
cdr3_nt: TGTGCCAGCAGCCGGGGTAGCGGACACAATGAGCAGTTCTTC

j_call: TRBJ1-2
v_call: TRBV19
clone_size: once
d_call: TRBD1
cdr3_aa: CASSPTLGRDRRGYTF
cdr3_nt: TGTGCCAGTAGTCCCACTTTAGGGCGGGACAGGAGGGGCTACACCTTC

j_call: TRBJ2-7
v_call: TRBV4-1
clone_size: few
d_call: -
cdr3_aa: CASSQGDGSYEQYF
cdr3_nt: TGCGCCAGCAGCCAAGGAGATGGGTCCTACGAGCAGTACTTC

j_call: TRBJ1-2
v_call: TRBV7-9
clone_size: few
d_call: TRBD1
cdr3_aa: CASSLGSMGQKPNYGYTF
cdr3_nt: TGTGCCAGCAGCTTAGGGAGCATGGGACAGAAACCTAACTATGGCTACACCTTC

j_call: TRBJ1-2
v_call: TRBV3-1
clone_size: -
d_call: TRBD1
cdr3_aa: CASSAGTANGYTF
cdr3_nt: TGTGCCAGCAGCGCCGGGACAGCCAATGGCTACACCTTC

j_call: TRBJ1-1
v_call: TRBV4-1
clone_size: few
d_call: -
cdr3_aa: CASSQGVTGTNTEAFF
cdr3_nt: TGCGCCAGCAGCCAAGGAGTTACCGGGACCAACACTGAAGCTTTCTTT

j_call: TRBJ2-7
v_call: TRBV6-1
clone_size: -
d_call: -
cdr3_aa: CASSEAPSSSYEQYF
cdr3_nt: TGTGCCAGCAGCGAAGCCCCATCGAGCTCCTACGAGCAGTACTTC

j_call: TRBJ2-7
v_call: TRBV29-1
clone_size: -
d_call: -
cdr3_aa: CSVEDNTYEQYF
cdr3_nt: TGCAGCGTTGAAGACAACACCTACGAGCAGTACTTC

j_call: TRBJ1-2
v_call: TRBV27
clone_size: -
d_call: TRBD1
cdr3_aa: CASRQGYGYTF
cdr3_nt: TGTGCCAGCCGACAGGGGTACGGCTACACCTTC

j_call: TRBJ2-5
v_call: TRBV11-1
clone_size: -
d_call: -
cdr3_aa: CASSLAAEGRETQYF
cdr3_nt: TGTGCCAGCAGCTTAGCAGCGGAGGGGCGAGAGACCCAGTACTTC

j_call: TRBJ1-4
v_call: TRBV27
clone_size: few
d_call: -
cdr3_aa: CASSYGGADDEKLFF
cdr3_nt: TGTGCCAGCAGTTACGGGGGCGCGGATGATGAAAAACTGTTTTTT

j_call: TRBJ2-1
v_call: TRBV7-9
clone_size: few
d_call: TRBD2
cdr3_aa: CASSSQLAGGDEQFF
cdr3_nt: TGTGCCAGCAGCTCCCAACTAGCGGGGGGCGATGAGCAGTTCTTC

j_call: TRBJ2-3
v_call: TRBV27
clone_size: -
d_call: TRBD2
cdr3_aa: CATQLGLAATDTQYF
cdr3_nt: TGTGCCACCCAGTTAGGCCTAGCGGCCACAGATACGCAGTATTTT

j_call: TRBJ2-1
v_call: TRBV5-6
clone_size: -
d_call: -
cdr3_aa: CASSLVESGGNEQFF
cdr3_nt: TGTGCCAGCAGCTTGGTGGAGTCCGGGGGCAATGAGCAGTTCTTC

j_call: TRBJ2-2
v_call: TRBV7-9
clone_size: -
d_call: -
cdr3_aa: CASSFPGSGELFF
cdr3_nt: TGTGCCAGCAGCTTTCCAGGGTCCGGGGAGCTGTTTTTT

j_call: TRBJ1-5
v_call: TRBV19
clone_size: -
d_call: -
cdr3_aa: CASSSTLKGGNQPQHF
cdr3_nt: TGTGCCAGTAGTTCGACACTCAAGGGAGGCAATCAGCCCCAGCATTTT

j_call: TRBJ2-1
v_call: TRBV7-4
clone_size: few
d_call: -
cdr3_aa: CASSPRDGPGHIRQFF
cdr3_nt: TGTGCCAGCAGCCCCCGGGACGGGCCTGGTCACATCAGGCAGTTCTTC

j_call: TRBJ1-2
v_call: TRBV6-6
clone_size: -
d_call: -
cdr3_aa: CASSYPGDYGYTF
cdr3_nt: TGTGCCAGCAGTTACCCGGGGGACTATGGCTACACCTTC

j_call: TRBJ2-3
v_call: TRBV19
clone_size: -
d_call: -
cdr3_aa: CASSARTTRAQDMQYF
cdr3_nt: TGTGCCAGTAGTGCCCGGACTACAAGGGCACAAGATATGCAGTATTTT

j_call: TRBJ1-1
v_call: TRBV7-8
clone_size: few
d_call: -
cdr3_aa: CASSSRLNTEAFF
cdr3_nt: TGTGCCAGCAGCTCTCGTTTGAACACTGAAGCTTTCTTT

j_call: TRBJ1-1
v_call: TRBV15
clone_size: -
d_call: TRBD1
cdr3_aa: CATSSLRDRENTEAFF
cdr3_nt: TGTGCCACCAGCAGCCTCCGGGACAGGGAGAACACTGAAGCTTTCTTT

j_call: TRBJ2-5
v_call: TRBV2
clone_size: -
d_call: -
cdr3_aa: CAIHTGTDQETQYF
cdr3_nt: TGTGCCATACATACCGGGACGGACCAAGAGACCCAGTACTTC

j_call: TRBJ2-7
v_call: TRBV7-9
clone_size: few
d_call: TRBD1
cdr3_aa: CASSPRGTGYEQYF
cdr3_nt: TGTGCCAGCAGCCCCCGGGGGACAGGGTACGAGCAGTACTTC

j_call: TRBJ2-3
v_call: TRBV27
clone_size: -
d_call: TRBD2
cdr3_aa: CASSGLAGFTDTQYF
cdr3_nt: TGTGCCAGCAGTGGTCTAGCGGGGTTCACAGATACGCAGTATTTT

j_call: TRBJ1-2
v_call: TRBV28
clone_size: -
d_call: TRBD1
cdr3_aa: CASSLTISTGGEHYGYTF
cdr3_nt: TGTGCCAGCAGTTTAACGATCTCGACAGGGGGCGAGCACTATGGCTACACCTTC

j_call: TRBJ2-1
v_call: TRBV6-2/TRBV6-3
clone_size: few
d_call: TRBD2
cdr3_aa: CASSYLAGEAANEQFF
cdr3_nt: TGTGCCAGCAGTTACCTAGCGGGAGAGGCGGCCAATGAGCAGTTCTTC

j_call: TRBJ2-1
v_call: TRBV29-1
clone_size: -
d_call: -
cdr3_aa: CSVQFLQGPKFF
cdr3_nt: TGCAGCGTCCAGTTTCTGCAGGGGCCAAAGTTCTTC

j_call: TRBJ2-7
v_call: TRBV3-1
clone_size: -
d_call: -
cdr3_aa: CASSQDHDGAPYEQYF
cdr3_nt: TGTGCCAGCAGCCAAGATCATGATGGGGCACCCTACGAGCAGTACTTC

j_call: TRBJ2-7
v_call: TRBV29-1
clone_size: -
d_call: -
cdr3_aa: CSVWISYEQYF
cdr3_nt: TGCAGCGTCTGGATCTCCTACGAGCAGTACTTC

j_call: TRBJ2-1
v_call: TRBV7-7
clone_size: many
d_call: -
cdr3_aa: CASSLRGAPPYNEQFF
cdr3_nt: TGTGCTAGCAGCCTCCGGGGCGCGCCACCTTACAATGAGCAGTTCTTC

j_call: TRBJ2-3
v_call: TRBV7-3
clone_size: many
d_call: TRBD2
cdr3_aa: CASSAGLAADTQYF
cdr3_nt: TGTGCCAGCAGCGCGGGACTAGCGGCAGATACGCAGTATTTT

j_call: TRBJ2-3
v_call: TRBV28
clone_size: -
d_call: TRBD2
cdr3_aa: CASRTTSGGPDTQYF
cdr3_nt: TGTGCCAGCAGAACCACTAGCGGGGGACCGGATACGCAGTATTTT

j_call: TRBJ2-1
v_call: TRBV7-9
clone_size: few
d_call: -
cdr3_aa: CASSLPSPSSYNEQFF
cdr3_nt: TGTGCCAGCAGCTTACCTAGCCCGAGCTCCTACAATGAGCAGTTCTTC

j_call: TRBJ1-3
v_call: TRBV20-1
clone_size: few
d_call: TRBD1
cdr3_aa: CSVPGQLITHSGNTIYF
cdr3_nt: TGCAGTGTCCCGGGACAGCTGATTACTCACTCTGGAAACACCATATATTTT